This section outlines one T cell receptor (beta chain) sequence together with its context. This CDR3 region has 13 residues. The germline gives CDR1 SGHNT, CDR2 YENEEA. Trimming took off 0 bases at V and 7 bases at J, with 9 bases between the two ends. The sample comes from a study of T cell responses to AZD1222 COVID-19 vaccine. Measured with immunoSEQ multiplex PCR; TCRdb has only the in-frame clones, and not every one. Of about 150,000 clones detected, under 95% appear once; the ten largest clones hold around 5.2%. The rearrangement uses TRBV11-3 and TRBJ2-5; D is perhaps TRBD1 (5 bases). This clonotype originated in an adult in good health. Here the sequenced sample was peripheral blood, taken on day 0 of AZD1222 vaccination. The CDR3 protein is CASSLDGAGTQYF. The DNA for the CDR3 is TGTGCCAGCAGCTTAGATGGGGCAGGGACCCAGTACTTC.